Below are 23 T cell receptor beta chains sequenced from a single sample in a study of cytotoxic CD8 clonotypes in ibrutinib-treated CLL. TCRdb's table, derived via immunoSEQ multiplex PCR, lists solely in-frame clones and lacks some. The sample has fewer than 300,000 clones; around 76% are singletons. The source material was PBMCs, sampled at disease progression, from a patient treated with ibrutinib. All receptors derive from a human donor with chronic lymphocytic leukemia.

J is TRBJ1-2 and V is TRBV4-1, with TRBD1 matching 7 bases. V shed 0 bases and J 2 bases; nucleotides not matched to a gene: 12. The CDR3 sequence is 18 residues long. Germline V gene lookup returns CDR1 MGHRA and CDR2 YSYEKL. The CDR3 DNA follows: TGCGCCAGCAGCCAAGATAGTCGGACAGGCGGCACAAACTATGGCTACACCTTC. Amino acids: CASSQDSRTGGTNYGYTF.

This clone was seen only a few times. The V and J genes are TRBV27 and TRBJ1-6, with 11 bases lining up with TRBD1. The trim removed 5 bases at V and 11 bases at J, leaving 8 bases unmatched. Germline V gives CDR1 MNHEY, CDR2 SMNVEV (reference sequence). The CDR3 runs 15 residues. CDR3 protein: CASSLAGTGGAPLHF. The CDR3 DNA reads TGTGCCAGCAGTCTCGCCGGGACAGGGGGTGCACCCCTCCACTTT.

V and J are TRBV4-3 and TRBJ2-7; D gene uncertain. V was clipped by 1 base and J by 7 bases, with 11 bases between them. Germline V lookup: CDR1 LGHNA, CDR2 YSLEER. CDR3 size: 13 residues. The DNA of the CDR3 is TGCGCCAGCAGCCAAGTTGAATGGGCAGAGCAGTACTTC. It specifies CASSQVEWAEQYF.

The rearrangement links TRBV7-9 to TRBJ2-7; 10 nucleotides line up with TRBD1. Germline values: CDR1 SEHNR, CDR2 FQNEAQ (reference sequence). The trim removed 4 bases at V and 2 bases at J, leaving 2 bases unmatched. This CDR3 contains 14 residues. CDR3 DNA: TGTGCCAGCAGCTCGACAGGGGGCCCCTACGAGCAGTACTTC. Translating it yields CASSSTGGPYEQYF.

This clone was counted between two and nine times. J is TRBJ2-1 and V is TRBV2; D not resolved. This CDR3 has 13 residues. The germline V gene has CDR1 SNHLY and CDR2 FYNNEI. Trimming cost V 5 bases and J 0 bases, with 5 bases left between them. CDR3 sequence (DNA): TGTGCCAGCAGTAGCACCTCCTACAATGAGCAGTTCTTC. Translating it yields CASSSTSYNEQFF.

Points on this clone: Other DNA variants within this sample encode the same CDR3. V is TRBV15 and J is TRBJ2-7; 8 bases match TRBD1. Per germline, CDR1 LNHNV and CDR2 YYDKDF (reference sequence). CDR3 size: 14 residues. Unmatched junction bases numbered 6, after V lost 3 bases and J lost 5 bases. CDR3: CATSRAGQGNEQYF. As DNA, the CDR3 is TGTGCCACCAGCAGGGCCGGACAGGGTAACGAGCAGTACTTC.

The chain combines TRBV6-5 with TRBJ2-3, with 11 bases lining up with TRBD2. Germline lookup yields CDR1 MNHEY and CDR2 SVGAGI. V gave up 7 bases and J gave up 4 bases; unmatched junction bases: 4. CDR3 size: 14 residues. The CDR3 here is CASTVAGGADTQYF. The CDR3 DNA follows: TGTGCCAGCACGGTAGCGGGAGGGGCAGATACGCAGTATTTT.

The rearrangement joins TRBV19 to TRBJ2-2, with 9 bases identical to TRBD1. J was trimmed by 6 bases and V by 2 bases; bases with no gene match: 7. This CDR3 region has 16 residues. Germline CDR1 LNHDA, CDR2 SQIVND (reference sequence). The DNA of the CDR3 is TGTGCCAGTAGTATATTAGGCACAGGGGGCTCCGGGGAGCTGTTTTTT. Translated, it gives CASSILGTGGSGELFF.

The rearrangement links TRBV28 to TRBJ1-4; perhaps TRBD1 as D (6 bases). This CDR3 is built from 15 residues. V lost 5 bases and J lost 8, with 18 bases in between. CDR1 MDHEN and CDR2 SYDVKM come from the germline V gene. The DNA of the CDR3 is TGTGCCAGCAGTCTCCGGGCGGGGGCACGGGAAAAACTGTTTTTT. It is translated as CASSLRAGAREKLFF.

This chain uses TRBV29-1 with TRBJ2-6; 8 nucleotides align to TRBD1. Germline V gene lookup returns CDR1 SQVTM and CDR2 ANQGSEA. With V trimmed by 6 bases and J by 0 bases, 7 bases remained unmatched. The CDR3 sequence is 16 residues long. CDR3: CSVGDRGYSGANVLTF. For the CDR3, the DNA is TGCAGCGTCGGCGACAGGGGATACTCTGGGGCCAACGTCCTGACTTTC. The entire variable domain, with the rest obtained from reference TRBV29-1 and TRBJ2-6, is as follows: SAVISQKPSRDICQRGTSLTIQCQVDSQVTMMFWYRQQPGQSLTLIATANQGSEATYESGFVIDKFPISRPNLTFSTLTVSNMSPEDSSIYLCSVGDRGYSGANVLTFGAGSRLTVL.

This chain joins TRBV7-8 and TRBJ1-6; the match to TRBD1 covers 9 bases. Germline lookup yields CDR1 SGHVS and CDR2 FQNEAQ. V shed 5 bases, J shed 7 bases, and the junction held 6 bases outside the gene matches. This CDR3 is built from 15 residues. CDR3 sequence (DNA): TGTGCCAGCAGCCACGGACAGGGGTTCAATTCACCCCTCCACTTT. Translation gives CASSHGQGFNSPLHF.

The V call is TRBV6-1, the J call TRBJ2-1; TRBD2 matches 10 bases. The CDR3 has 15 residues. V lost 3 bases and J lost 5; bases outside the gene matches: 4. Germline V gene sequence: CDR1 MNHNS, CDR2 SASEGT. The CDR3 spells CASSDGLAVNNEQFF. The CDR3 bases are TGTGCCAGCAGTGACGGACTAGCGGTTAACAATGAGCAGTTCTTC.

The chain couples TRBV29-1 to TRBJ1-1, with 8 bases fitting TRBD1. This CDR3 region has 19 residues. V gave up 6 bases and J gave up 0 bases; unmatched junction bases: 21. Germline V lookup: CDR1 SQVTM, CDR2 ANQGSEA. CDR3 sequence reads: CSVVDRVGFLPGLNTEAFF. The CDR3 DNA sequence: TGCAGCGTCGTGGACAGGGTGGGTTTTCTCCCCGGGCTGAACACTGAAGCTTTCTTT. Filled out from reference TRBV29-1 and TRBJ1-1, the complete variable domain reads SAVISQKPSRDICQRGTSLTIQCQVDSQVTMMFWYRQQPGQSLTLIATANQGSEATYESGFVIDKFPISRPNLTFSTLTVSNMSPEDSSIYLCSVVDRVGFLPGLNTEAFFGQGTRLTVV.

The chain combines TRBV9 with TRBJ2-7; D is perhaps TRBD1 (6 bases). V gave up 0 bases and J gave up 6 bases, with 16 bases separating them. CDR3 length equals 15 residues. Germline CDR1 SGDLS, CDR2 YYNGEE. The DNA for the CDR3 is TGTGCCAGCAGCGTAGATTTTGCGAGGGACACCGAGCAGTACTTC. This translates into CASSVDFARDTEQYF.

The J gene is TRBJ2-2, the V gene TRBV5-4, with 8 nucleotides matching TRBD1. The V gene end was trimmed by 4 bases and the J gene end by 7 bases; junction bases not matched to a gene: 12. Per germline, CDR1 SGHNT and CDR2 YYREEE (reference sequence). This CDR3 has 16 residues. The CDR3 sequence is CASSPWTGSYDGELFF. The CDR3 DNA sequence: TGTGCCAGCAGCCCATGGACAGGGTCCTATGACGGGGAGCTGTTTTTT.

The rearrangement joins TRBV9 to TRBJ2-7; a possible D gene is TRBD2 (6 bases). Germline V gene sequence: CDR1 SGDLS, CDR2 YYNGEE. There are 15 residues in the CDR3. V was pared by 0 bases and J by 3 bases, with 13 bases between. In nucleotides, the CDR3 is TGTGCCAGCAGCGTAGCCCCGGGGGACGGCTACGAGCAGTACTTC. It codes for CASSVAPGDGYEQYF.

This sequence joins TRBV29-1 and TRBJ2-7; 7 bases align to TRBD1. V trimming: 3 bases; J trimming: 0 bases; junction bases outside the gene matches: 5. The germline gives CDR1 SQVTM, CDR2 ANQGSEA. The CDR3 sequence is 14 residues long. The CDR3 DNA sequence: TGCAGCGTTGAGTACGGGGACAGCTCCTACGAGCAGTACTTC. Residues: CSVEYGDSSYEQYF.

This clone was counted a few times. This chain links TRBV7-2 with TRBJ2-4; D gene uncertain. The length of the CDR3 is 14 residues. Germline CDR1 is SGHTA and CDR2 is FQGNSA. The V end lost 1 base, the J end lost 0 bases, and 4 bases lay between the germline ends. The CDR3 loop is CASSLGLAKNIQYF. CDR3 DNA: TGTGCCAGCAGCTTAGGGTTAGCCAAAAACATTCAGTACTTC.

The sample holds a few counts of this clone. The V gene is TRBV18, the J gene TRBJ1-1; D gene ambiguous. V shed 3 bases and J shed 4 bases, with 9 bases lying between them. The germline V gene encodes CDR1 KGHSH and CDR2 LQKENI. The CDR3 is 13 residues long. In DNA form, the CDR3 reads TGTGCCAGCTCACCCCAAGGGAGCACTGAAGCTTTCTTT. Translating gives CASSPQGSTEAFF.

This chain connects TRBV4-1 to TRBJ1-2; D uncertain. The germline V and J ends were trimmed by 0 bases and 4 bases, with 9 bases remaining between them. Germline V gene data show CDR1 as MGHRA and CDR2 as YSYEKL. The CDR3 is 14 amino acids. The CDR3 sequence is CASSQDPWGYGYTF. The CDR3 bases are TGCGCCAGCAGCCAAGATCCTTGGGGCTATGGCTACACCTTC.

CDR3 protein: CASSIYGHRMNTEAFF. In DNA form, the CDR3 reads TGTGCCAGTAGTATTTACGGACACCGTATGAACACTGAAGCTTTCTTT. The rearrangement links TRBV19 to TRBJ1-1; D is possibly TRBD1 (5 bases). The germline V and J ends were trimmed by 3 bases and 0 bases, with 14 bases remaining between them. The CDR3 has 16 amino acids. Germline-derived CDR1 and CDR2 are LNHDA and SQIVND (reference sequence). The variable domain in full, completed from reference TRBV19 and TRBJ1-1, reads DGGITQSPKYLFRKEGQNVTLSCEQNLNHDAMYWYRQDPGQGLRLIYYSQIVNDFQKGDIAEGYSVSREKKESFPLTVTSAQKNPTAFYLCASSIYGHRMNTEAFFGQGTRLTVV.

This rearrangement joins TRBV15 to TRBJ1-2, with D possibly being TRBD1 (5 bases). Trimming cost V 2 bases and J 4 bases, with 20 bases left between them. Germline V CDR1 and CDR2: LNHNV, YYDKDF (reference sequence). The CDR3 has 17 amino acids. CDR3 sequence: CATSRFPRGARTYGYTF. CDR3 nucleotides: TGTGCCACCAGCAGATTTCCGAGGGGAGCTAGGACCTATGGCTACACCTTC.

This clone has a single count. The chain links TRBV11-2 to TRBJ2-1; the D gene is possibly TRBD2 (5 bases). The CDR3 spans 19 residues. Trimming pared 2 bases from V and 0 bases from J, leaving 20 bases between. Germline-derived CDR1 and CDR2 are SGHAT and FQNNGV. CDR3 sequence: CASSLLAGVSNPSYNEQFF. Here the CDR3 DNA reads TGTGCCAGCAGCTTACTCGCCGGGGTATCAAACCCCTCCTACAATGAGCAGTTCTTC.